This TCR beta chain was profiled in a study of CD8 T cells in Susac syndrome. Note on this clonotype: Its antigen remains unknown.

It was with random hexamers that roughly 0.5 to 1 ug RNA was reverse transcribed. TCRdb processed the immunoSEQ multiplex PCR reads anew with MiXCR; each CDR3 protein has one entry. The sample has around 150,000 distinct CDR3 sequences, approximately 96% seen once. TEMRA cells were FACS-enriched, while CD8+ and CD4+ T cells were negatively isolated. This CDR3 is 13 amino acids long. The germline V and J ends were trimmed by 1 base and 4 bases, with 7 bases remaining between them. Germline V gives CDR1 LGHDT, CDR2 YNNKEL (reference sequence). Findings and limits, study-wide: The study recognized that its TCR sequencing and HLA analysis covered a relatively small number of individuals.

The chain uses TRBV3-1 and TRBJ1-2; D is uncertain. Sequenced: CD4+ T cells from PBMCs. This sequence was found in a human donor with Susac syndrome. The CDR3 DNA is TGTGCCAGCAGCCAAGCGGAAAGCTATGGCTACACCTTC. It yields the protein CASSQAESYGYTF.